This TCR beta chain was profiled in a study of Graves' ophthalmopathy and Graves' hyperthyroidism. RNA transcripts were the source from which TCR beta CDR3 regions were amplified. First-round RT-PCR used HTBI primers; second-round multiplex PCR followed. TCRdb passed the multiplex PCR reads through MiXCR, listing each CDR3 protein once. In the table there are 150,000 to 200,000 distinct CDR3 sequences, roughly two fifths of which are singletons. Study-wide findings and caveats: The model achieved under 71% sensitivity and roughly 72% specificity for ophthalmopathy progression.

Germline CDR1 MNHEY, CDR2 SVGAGI. The CDR3 covers 15 residues. With 0 bases clipped from V and 10 bases from J, the junction kept 4 bases outside the gene matches. Uncontrolled infections, pregnancy, lactation or other autoimmune diseases led to patient exclusion. Only one count was recorded for this clonotype. Its target is not known. The genes are TRBV6-5 and TRBJ1-6; TRBD1 agrees at 9 bases. Material for sequencing was peripheral blood. The sequence derives from a man younger than 45 with Graves' ophthalmopathy. The CDR3 protein is CASSYSPGQGSPLHF. CDR3 sequence (DNA): TGTGCCAGCAGTTACTCCCCGGGACAGGGCTCACCCCTCCACTTT.